This is a list of T cell receptor beta chains from one sample in a study of T cells after somatic rescue of genetic block. The assay was immunoSEQ multiplex PCR, and TCRdb's table has in-frame clones only and misses some. Of 95,000 to 120,000 clones listed, 80% to 95% were seen once; the top ten hold 1.4%. The sequenced sample consisted of peripheral blood mononuclear cells (PBMCs). The receptors were sampled from a woman between 18 and 30 years old. The CDR3 runs from the conserved cysteine through the conserved F or W. The order of the fields is D gene, V gene, clone size, J gene, CDR3 protein, CDR3 DNA. The D gene is left open where the match is weak. Clone size, where shown, is once, few, many, or a class for clones that have expanded.

.	TRBV5-4	.	TRBJ2-3	CASSTLVESTDTQYF	TGTGCCAGCAGCACCTTAGTGGAGAGCACAGATACGCAGTATTTT
TRBD2	TRBV13	.	TRBJ2-3	CASSFLAGTDTQYF	TGTGCCAGCAGCTTCCTAGCGGGCACAGATACGCAGTATTTT
.	TRBV7-9	.	TRBJ1-1	CASSLGGGVMVGNTEAFF	TGTGCCAGCAGCTTAGGGGGAGGGGTAATGGTGGGGAACACTGAAGCTTTCTTT
TRBD1	TRBV5-1	.	TRBJ1-6	CASRGTGPNSPLHF	TGCGCCAGCAGGGGGACAGGGCCAAATTCACCCCTCCACTTT
.	TRBV5-6	.	TRBJ2-7	CASSLRAYEQYF	TGTGCCAGCAGTCTGAGAGCCTACGAGCAGTACTTC
TRBD1	TRBV5-4	.	TRBJ1-1	CASSLGGGQGGTEAFF	TGTGCCAGCAGCTTGGGAGGGGGACAGGGAGGGACTGAAGCTTTCTTT
.	TRBV27	.	TRBJ2-5	CASGQETQYF	TGTGCCAGCGGTCAAGAGACCCAGTACTTC
TRBD1	TRBV6-1	.	TRBJ1-5	CASSEAHPTGVWKPQHF	TGTGCCAGCAGTGAAGCACACCCGACAGGGGTGTGGAAGCCCCAGCATTTT
.	TRBV13	.	TRBJ2-7	CASSYRLSYEQYF	TGTGCCAGCAGCTACCGTTTGTCCTACGAGCAGTACTTC
.	TRBV19	.	TRBJ1-5	CASSIQAGDQPQHF	TGTGCCAGTAGTATTCAGGCAGGTGACCAGCCCCAGCATTTT
.	TRBV5-6	.	TRBJ2-1	CASSFVDGSGLLNEQFF	TGTGCCAGCAGCTTTGTTGACGGCTCTGGTTTACTCAATGAGCAGTTCTTC
.	TRBV7-2	.	TRBJ1-2	CASSFAGGNGYTF	TGTGCCAGCAGCTTTGCGGGGGGGAATGGCTACACCTTC
TRBD1	TRBV7-9	.	TRBJ1-6	CASSLGGSKGAQNSPLHF	TGTGCCAGCAGCTTAGGTGGTTCCAAGGGGGCCCAAAATTCACCCCTCCACTTT
.	TRBV7-2	.	TRBJ2-5	CASSPAETQYF	TGTGCCAGCAGCCCCGCGGAGACCCAGTACTTC
TRBD1	TRBV11-3	.	TRBJ1-3	CASSLVQGARSNTIYF	TGTGCCAGCAGCCTTGTACAGGGGGCACGGTCAAACACCATATATTTT
.	TRBV2	.	TRBJ1-1	CASMGRRAFF	TGTGCCAGCATGGGCAGACGAGCTTTCTTT
.	TRBV29-1	.	TRBJ2-3	CSVEGGQGSDTQYF	TGCAGCGTTGAAGGGGGGCAGGGGTCAGATACGCAGTATTTT
TRBD2	TRBV18	.	TRBJ2-2	CASSPFTGTSGGLNTGELFF	TGTGCCAGCTCACCATTCACCGGGACTAGCGGGGGACTGAACACCGGGGAGCTGTTTTTT
.	TRBV6-1	.	TRBJ1-6	CASSVEGLGNSPLHF	TGTGCCAGCAGTGTGGAGGGCCTGGGTAATTCACCCCTCCACTTT
.	TRBV2	.	TRBJ2-3	CATQEGGTGVDTQYF	TGTGCCACTCAGGAAGGGGGGACGGGGGTAGATACGCAGTATTTT
.	TRBV4-2	.	TRBJ2-2	CASSIGTNTGELFF	TGTGCCAGCAGCATCGGGACAAACACCGGGGAGCTGTTTTTT
.	TRBV15	.	TRBJ2-3	CATSRDQTLTDTQYF	TGTGCCACCAGCAGAGATCAAACGCTTACAGATACGCAGTATTTT
.	TRBV4-2	.	TRBJ1-1	CASSQEALALNTEAFF	TGTGCCAGCAGCCAAGAGGCCCTAGCTCTTAACACTGAAGCTTTCTTT
TRBD2	TRBV5-1	once	TRBJ2-1	CASSLKTSAKRLSYNEQFF	TGCGCCAGCAGCTTGAAAACTAGCGCGAAACGTCTCTCCTACAATGAGCAGTTCTTC
TRBD2	TRBV7-2	once	TRBJ2-3	CASSLAEGLAGRDTQYF	TGTGCCAGCAGCTTAGCTGAGGGACTAGCTGGCAGAGATACGCAGTATTTT
TRBD1	TRBV6-5	few	TRBJ1-3	CASRRTGDAGNTIYF	TGTGCCAGCAGAAGGACAGGGGATGCTGGAAACACCATATATTTT
.	TRBV11-1	.	TRBJ2-1	CASALGAGLGIYEQFF	TGTGCCAGCGCCCTTGGGGCAGGGTTAGGCATCTATGAGCAGTTCTTC